This TCR beta chain was recovered during a study of T cells after posttransplantation cyclophosphamide. Notes on the study in general: Recipient CMV seropositivity and CMV reactivation strongly tracked TRB clonality.

As regards this clone: What it binds is unknown.

Germline V gives CDR1 LNHNV, CDR2 YYDKDF (reference sequence). The V end lost 0 bases, the J end lost 8 bases, and 13 bases lay between the germline ends. There are 14 residues in the CDR3. Sequencing was performed with immunoSEQ multiplex PCR; in TCRdb, only in-frame clones are kept and a portion is missing. Of around 9,200 clones listed, roughly nine tenths are singletons. Material for sequencing was memory CD4+ T cells sorted from PBMCs. This chain joins TRBV15 and TRBJ1-2, with a possible D match to TRBD1 (5 bases). This receptor was obtained from a woman in her fifties or sixties in good health, CMV-negative, and a related stem cell transplant donor. The CDR3 protein is CATSRDRDSNGYTF. The DNA of the CDR3 is TGTGCCACCAGCAGAGACCGGGACTCGAACGGCTACACCTTC.